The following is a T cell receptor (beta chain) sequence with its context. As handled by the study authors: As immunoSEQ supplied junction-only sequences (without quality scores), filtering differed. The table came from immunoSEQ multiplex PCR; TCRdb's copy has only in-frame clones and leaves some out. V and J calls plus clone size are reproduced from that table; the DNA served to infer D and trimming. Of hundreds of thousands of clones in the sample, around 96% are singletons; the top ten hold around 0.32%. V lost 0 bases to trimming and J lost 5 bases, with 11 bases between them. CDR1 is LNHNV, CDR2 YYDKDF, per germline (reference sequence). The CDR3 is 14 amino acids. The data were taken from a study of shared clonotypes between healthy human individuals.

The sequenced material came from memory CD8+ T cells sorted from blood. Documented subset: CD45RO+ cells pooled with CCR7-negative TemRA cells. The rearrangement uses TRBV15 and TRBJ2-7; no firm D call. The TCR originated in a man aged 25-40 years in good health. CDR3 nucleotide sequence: TGTGCCACCAGCAGAGATCGAGGAAGGAACGAGCAGTACTTC. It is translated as CATSRDRGRNEQYF.